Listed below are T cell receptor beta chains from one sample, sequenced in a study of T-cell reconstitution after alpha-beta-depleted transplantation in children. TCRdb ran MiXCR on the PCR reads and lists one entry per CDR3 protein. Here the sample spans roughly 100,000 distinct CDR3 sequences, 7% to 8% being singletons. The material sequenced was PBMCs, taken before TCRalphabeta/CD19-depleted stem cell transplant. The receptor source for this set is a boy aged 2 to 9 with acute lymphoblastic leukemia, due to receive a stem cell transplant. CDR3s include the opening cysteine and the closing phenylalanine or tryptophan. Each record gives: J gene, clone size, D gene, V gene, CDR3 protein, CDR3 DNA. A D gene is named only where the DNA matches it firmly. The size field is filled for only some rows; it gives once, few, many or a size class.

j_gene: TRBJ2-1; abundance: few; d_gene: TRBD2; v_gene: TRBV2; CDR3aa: CASSDGLVQFF; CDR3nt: TGTGCCAGCAGTGACGGACTAGTTCAGTTCTTC
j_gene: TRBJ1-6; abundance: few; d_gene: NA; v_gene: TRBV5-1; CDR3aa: CASSLEAPIQPLHF; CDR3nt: TGCGCCAGCAGCTTGGAGGCCCCCATTCAGCCCCTCCACTTT
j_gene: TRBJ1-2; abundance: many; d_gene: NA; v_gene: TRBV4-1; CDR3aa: CASSQGNLKGGYTF; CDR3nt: TGCGCCAGCAGCCAAGGGAATCTTAAGGGTGGCTACACCTTC
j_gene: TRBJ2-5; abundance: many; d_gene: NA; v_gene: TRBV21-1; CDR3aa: CASSKAGTVETQYF; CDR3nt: TGTGCCAGCAGCAAAGCAGGGACCGTTGAGACCCAGTACTTC
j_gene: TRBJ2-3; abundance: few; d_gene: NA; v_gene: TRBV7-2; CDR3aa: CASSLRVGESTDTQYF; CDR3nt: TGTGCCAGCAGCTTAAGGGTAGGGGAGAGCACAGATACGCAGTATTTT
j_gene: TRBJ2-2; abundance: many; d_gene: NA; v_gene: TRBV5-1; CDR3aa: CASSLQGLNTGELFF; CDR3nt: TGCGCCAGCAGCTTGCAAGGGTTGAACACCGGGGAGCTGTTTTTT
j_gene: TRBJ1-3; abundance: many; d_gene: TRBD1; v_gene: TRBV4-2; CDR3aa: CASSQVGQGAGGPGNTIYF; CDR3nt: TGTGCCAGCAGCCAAGTAGGACAGGGGGCAGGGGGACCCGGAAACACCATATATTTT
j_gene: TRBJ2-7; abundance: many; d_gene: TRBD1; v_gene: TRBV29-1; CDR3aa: CSVVRDRVGEQYF; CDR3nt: TGCAGCGTTGTGAGGGACAGGGTTGGCGAGCAGTACTTC
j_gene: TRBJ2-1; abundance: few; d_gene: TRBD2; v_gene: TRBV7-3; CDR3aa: CASARGRGLNEQFF; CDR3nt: TGTGCCAGCGCCCGTGGGAGGGGCCTCAATGAGCAGTTCTTC
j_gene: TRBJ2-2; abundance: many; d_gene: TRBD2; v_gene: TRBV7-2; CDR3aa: CASSSGGNTGELFF; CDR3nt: TGTGCCAGCAGTAGCGGGGGCAACACCGGGGAGCTGTTTTTT
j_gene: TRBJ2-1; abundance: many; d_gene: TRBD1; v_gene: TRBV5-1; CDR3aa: CASSVRGGAFKGEQFF; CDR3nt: TGCGCCAGCAGCGTCAGAGGGGGCGCGTTCAAGGGTGAGCAGTTCTTC
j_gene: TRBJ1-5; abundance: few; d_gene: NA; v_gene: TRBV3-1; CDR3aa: CASSQGSGSQPQHF; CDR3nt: TGTGCCAGCAGCCAAGGGTCCGGGAGTCAGCCCCAGCATTTT
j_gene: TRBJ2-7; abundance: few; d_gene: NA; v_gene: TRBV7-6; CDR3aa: CASSLADGEQYF; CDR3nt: TGTGCCAGCAGCTTAGCAGATGGGGAGCAGTACTTC
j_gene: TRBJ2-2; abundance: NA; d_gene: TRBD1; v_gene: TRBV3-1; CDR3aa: CACCQDRGWRTGELFF; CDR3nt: TGTGCCTGCTGCCAAGACAGGGGGTGGCGGACCGGGGAGCTGTTTTTT
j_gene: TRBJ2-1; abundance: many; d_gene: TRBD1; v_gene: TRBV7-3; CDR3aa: CASSLNQGDNEQFF; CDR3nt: TGTGCCAGCAGCTTAAATCAGGGGGACAATGAGCAGTTCTTC
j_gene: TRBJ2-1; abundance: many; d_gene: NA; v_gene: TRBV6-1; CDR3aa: CASSAGTSGEQFF; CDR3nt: TGTGCCAGCAGTGCGGGGACCTCAGGGGAGCAGTTCTTC
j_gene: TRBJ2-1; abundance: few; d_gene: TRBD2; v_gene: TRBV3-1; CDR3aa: CASSSRGGSGNEQFF; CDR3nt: TGTGCCAGCAGCTCGCGGGGGGGCTCCGGGAATGAGCAGTTCTTC
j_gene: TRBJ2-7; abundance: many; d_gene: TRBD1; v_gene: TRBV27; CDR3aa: CASSAGTGLYEQYF; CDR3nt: TGTGCCAGCAGCGCCGGGACAGGGCTCTACGAGCAGTACTTC
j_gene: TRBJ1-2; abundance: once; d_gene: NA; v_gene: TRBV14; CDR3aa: CASSQDRRRKDGYTF; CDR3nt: TGTGCCAGCAGCCAAGACCGCAGGCGAAAGGATGGCTACACCTTC
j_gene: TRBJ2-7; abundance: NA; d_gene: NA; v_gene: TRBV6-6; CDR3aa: CASTRGASYEQYF; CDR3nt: TGTGCCAGCACTCGAGGGGCCTCCTACGAGCAGTACTTC
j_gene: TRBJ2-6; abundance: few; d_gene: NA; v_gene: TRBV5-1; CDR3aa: CASSFSVSGANVLTF; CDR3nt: TGCGCCAGCAGCTTCTCCGTCTCTGGGGCCAACGTCCTGACTTTC
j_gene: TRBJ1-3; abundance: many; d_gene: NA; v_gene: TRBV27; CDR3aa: CASRAGGVDSGNTIYF; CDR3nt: TGTGCCAGCCGGGCGGGGGGGGTAGACTCTGGAAACACCATATATTTT